A single sample gave rise to the 3 T cell receptor beta chains below, sequenced in a study of vaccination effects on CD4 cells after COVID-19 (dated by TCRdb to 2021 to 2024). These receptors lack a known antigen. Library preparation was by the immunoSEQ multiplex PCR assay. TCRdb's version of the immuneACCESS table is confined to in-frame rearrangements and falls short of the full clone set. An unresolved V gene accounts for under half of the shortfall where checked; the remainder is of unknown origin. Counted in this sample were 30,000 to 35,000 clones; about two thirds of them appeared once. The ten largest clones take up more than 25% of the sample. The ViraFEST assay stimulated PBMC with viral peptide pools and then used TCR sequencing to identify antigen-specific CD4+ T cell clonotypes by expansion. After about 10 days of culture, CD4+ T cells were isolated with the EasySep CD4+ T cell isolation kit. PCR-confirmed SARS-CoV-2 infection had occurred in convalescent patients between March and December 2020, before the Alpha, Beta and Delta variants emerged in the United States.

The sample in question was CD4+ T cells from PBMCs cultured with a peptide pool, obtained before COVID-19 vaccination. The receptors stem from a human donor who had a prior SARS-CoV-2 infection.

This clone was observed a few times. The V and J genes are TRBV4-1 and TRBJ2-7, with TRBD2 identical over 10 bases. The CDR3 consists of 16 residues. V gave up 0 bases and J gave up 2 bases; unmatched junction bases: 4. Germline V gene lookup returns CDR1 MGHRA and CDR2 YSYEKL. Here the CDR3 reads CASSQETSGLTYEQYF. Here the CDR3 DNA reads TGCGCCAGCAGCCAAGAGACTAGCGGGCTGACCTACGAGCAGTACTTC.

The chain employs TRBV5-1 and TRBJ2-5; D unclear. Germline CDR1 and CDR2: SGHRS and YFSETQ. Trimming took 4 bases from V and 2 from J, leaving 9 bases between them. The CDR3 runs 13 residues. CDR3 nucleotides: TGCGCCAGCAGCATGGAAGGTCAAGAGACCCAGTACTTC. Translated, it gives CASSMEGQETQYF.

This chain connects TRBV5-1 to TRBJ1-1, with 8 bases that match TRBD1. V trimming: 2 bases; J trimming: 0 bases; junction bases outside the gene matches: 6. CDR1 SGHRS and CDR2 YFSETQ come from the germline V gene. This CDR3 contains 16 residues. CDR3 in DNA: TGCGCCAGCAGCTTACTGCCGGGACAGGTGAACACTGAAGCTTTCTTT. Translation: CASSLLPGQVNTEAFF. The full variable domain, completed using reference TRBV5-1 and TRBJ1-1, is KAGVTQTPRYLIKTRGQQVTLSCSPISGHRSVSWYQQTPGQGLQFLFEYFSETQRNKGNFPGRFSGRQFSNSRSEMNVSTLELGDSALYLCASSLLPGQVNTEAFFGQGTRLTVV.